This is a list of T cell receptor beta chains from one sample in a study of blood T cell repertoires in COVID-19. Data came from immunoSEQ multiplex PCR; TCRdb stores just in-frame clones and leaves some out. The sample lists approximately 270,000 clones; approximately 83% were seen once. The sample consisted of peripheral blood. Receptors originate from a person aged 70 to 80 with COVID-19, enrolled during active disease. Both conserved end residues are part of each CDR3. A D gene is named only where the DNA matches it firmly. The size field is filled for only some rows; it gives once, few, many or a size class.

TRBV24-1	TRBJ1-5	-	-	TGTGCCACCAGTGATTTGGGCCAGGGAAACAATCAGCCCCAGCATTTT	CATSDLGQGNNQPQHF
TRBV19	TRBJ2-6	-	-	TGTGCCAGTAGTATCCTTGTTCGCGACATTGGGTCTGGGGCCAACGTCCTGACTTTC	CASSILVRDIGSGANVLTF
TRBV5-1	TRBJ2-2	TRBD1	-	TGCGCCAGCAGCTCGACAGGGGCTACGAACACCGGGGAGCTGTTTTTT	CASSSTGATNTGELFF
TRBV9	TRBJ1-3	TRBD1	-	TGTGCCAGCAGCCCAAGGGACAGGGGACGAAACACCATATATTTT	CASSPRDRGRNTIYF
TRBV5-1	TRBJ2-7	TRBD1	-	TGCGCCAGCAGCATGACAGGGGGGGACTACGAGCAGTACTTC	CASSMTGGDYEQYF
TRBV10-3	TRBJ1-2	-	-	TGTGCCATCAGTGCAGGGAATGCCTATGGCTACACCTTC	CAISAGNAYGYTF
TRBV28	TRBJ1-4	-	-	TGTGCCAGCAGTTTAACAGGGAGAAATGAAAAACTGTTTTTT	CASSLTGRNEKLFF
TRBV28	TRBJ2-5	-	once	TGTGCCAGCAGCCCAAGCGGTGCAGAGACCCAGTACTTC	CASSPSGAETQYF
TRBV5-1	TRBJ1-1	TRBD1	-	TGCGCCAGCAGCCCGGGACAGGGCACTGAAGCTTTCTTT	CASSPGQGTEAFF
TRBV4-3	TRBJ2-7	TRBD2	once	TGCGCCAGCAGCCACCGGGAGGGGTACGAGCAGTACTTC	CASSHREGYEQYF
TRBV6-1	TRBJ2-3	-	-	TGTGCCAGCAGTGAACTAGCAAACCCAGATACGCAGTATTTT	CASSELANPDTQYF
TRBV6-1	TRBJ1-1	TRBD1	-	TGTGCCAGCACTGAATCTGACAGGGCGGCTTTCTTT	CASTESDRAAFF
TRBV5-6	TRBJ2-7	TRBD1	-	TGTGCCAGCAGCCCCCGGGACAGGAGCTACTACGAGCAGTACTTC	CASSPRDRSYYEQYF
TRBV29-1	TRBJ2-1	-	-	TGCAGCGTTACTGGGGACTCCAACTACAATGAGCAGTTCTTC	CSVTGDSNYNEQFF
TRBV15	TRBJ1-1	-	-	TGTGCCACCAGCAGAGATCTCGGGGGTTTAGGGACTGAAGCTTTCTTT	CATSRDLGGLGTEAFF
TRBV5-4	TRBJ2-5	TRBD1	-	TGTGCCAGCAGCTTGGGGGTCGGGACAGGGGAGACCCAGTACTTC	CASSLGVGTGETQYF
TRBV10-3	TRBJ2-5	TRBD2	-	TGTGCCATCAGTGAGAGACTAGCGGGAGTCGGGGAGACCCAGTACTTC	CAISERLAGVGETQYF
TRBV19	TRBJ1-6	TRBD1	-	TGTGCCAGTAGTATCGTGACAGGGGGCGCCTATAATTCACCCCTCCACTTT	CASSIVTGGAYNSPLHF
TRBV10-1	TRBJ2-5	TRBD1	-	TGCGCCAGCAGTGAGTTAACAGGGGGCCAAGAGACCCAGTACTTC	CASSELTGGQETQYF
TRBV28	TRBJ2-3	-	-	TGTGCCAGCAGGCCCCTGAGAGGAGGGCGGTTTTTATCGGAGGGATTGACAGATACGCAGTATTTT	CASRPLRGGRFLSEGLTDTQYF
TRBV6-2/TRBV6-3	TRBJ2-5	TRBD2	-	TGTGCCAGCAGTTACAGGGCTAGCGGGAGGGCCGGAGAGACCCAGTACTTC	CASSYRASGRAGETQYF
TRBV7-2	TRBJ1-2	-	-	TGTGCCAGCAGCCCCGAGCGGGCGGACTATGGCTACACCTTC	CASSPERADYGYTF
TRBV19	TRBJ1-1	TRBD1	-	TGTGCCACTCGGGACAGGGGGAACACTGAAGCTTTCTTT	CATRDRGNTEAFF
TRBV11-2	TRBJ2-1	TRBD2	-	TGTGCCAGCAGCGCGAGCGGGGGGTACAATGAGCAGTTCTTC	CASSASGGYNEQFF
TRBV5-4	TRBJ2-3	TRBD2	-	TGTGCCAGCAGCTTGGGACTAGCGGGAGACACAGATACGCAGTATTTT	CASSLGLAGDTDTQYF
TRBV5-8	TRBJ2-1	-	once	TGTGCCAGCAGGCCTTCGACAGCAGTTGGACCGTTCTTC	CASRPSTAVGPFF
TRBV3-1/TRBV3-2	TRBJ2-7	TRBD2	-	TGTGCCAGCAGCCAAGGGGCGGGAGGGCTCGACGAGCAGTACTTC	CASSQGAGGLDEQYF
TRBV10-3	TRBJ2-1	TRBD2	-	TGTGCCACCTATAGCGGGAGGGACAATGAGCAGTTCTTC	CATYSGRDNEQFF
TRBV5-1	TRBJ2-3	TRBD1	-	TGCGCCAGCAGCTTGGTCTTCAGGGGGACGGATACGCAGTATTTT	CASSLVFRGTDTQYF
TRBV28	TRBJ1-5	TRBD1	-	TGTGCCAGCAGCCGTGACAGGGTGGTCCAGACCCAGCATTTT	CASSRDRVVQTQHF
TRBV7-2	TRBJ1-4	TRBD1	-	TGTGCCAGCAGCGAACAGGGACAGGCGTATGAAAAACTGTTTTTT	CASSEQGQAYEKLFF
TRBV28	TRBJ1-5	-	once	TGTGCCAGCAGTTCCCGAGTCAGCAATCAGCCCCAGCATTTT	CASSSRVSNQPQHF
TRBV20-1	TRBJ2-5	TRBD2	-	TGCAGTGCTAGTCCTAGCGGGTGGGAGGAGACCCAGTACTTC	CSASPSGWEETQYF
TRBV27	TRBJ2-7	-	-	TGTGCCAGCAGTTTATCGCGAAGGGGGTACGAGCAGTACTTC	CASSLSRRGYEQYF
TRBV15	TRBJ1-1	-	-	TGTGCCACCAGTTTCCAGGGGACTGAAGCTTTCTTT	CATSFQGTEAFF
TRBV28	TRBJ2-2	TRBD1	once	TGTGCCAGCAGACCCGGGACAGGATTCACCGGGGAGCTGTTTTTT	CASRPGTGFTGELFF
TRBV27	TRBJ2-1	-	-	TGTGCCAGCAGTATCGCACGGGGGAGAAGGCATGAGCAGTTCTTC	CASSIARGRRHEQFF
TRBV7-9	TRBJ2-1	-	-	TGTGCCAGCAGCTTAGGTCAATCCTACAATGAGCAGTTCTTC	CASSLGQSYNEQFF
TRBV19	TRBJ2-7	TRBD1	-	TGTGCCACCACTCTAGGTCCGTCAGGGGGATACGAGCAGTACTTC	CATTLGPSGGYEQYF
TRBV25-1	TRBJ2-2	TRBD1	-	TGTGCCAGCCGTCGACAGGGGAAGAACACCGGGGAGCTGTTTTTT	CASRRQGKNTGELFF
TRBV9	TRBJ2-6	TRBD1	-	TGTGCCAGCAGCACCCCACAGGGGGCGTCGTCTGGGGCCAACGTCCTGACTTTC	CASSTPQGASSGANVLTF
TRBV2	TRBJ1-2	-	few	TGTGCCAGCAATCCAATTGGGAGGTCTAACTATGGCTACACCTTC	CASNPIGRSNYGYTF
TRBV14	TRBJ2-7	-	few	TGTGCCAGCAGCCAAGTCGGGTATTCCTACGAGCAGTACTTC	CASSQVGYSYEQYF
TRBV6-5	TRBJ2-5	-	-	TGTGCCAGCAGTTACTCGACGCGGGGGCCGGGAGAGACCCAGTACTTC	CASSYSTRGPGETQYF
TRBV6-4	TRBJ2-1	-	-	TGTGCCAGCAGTGCCCAGACGACAAGTGGGGAGCAGTTCTTC	CASSAQTTSGEQFF
TRBV9	TRBJ2-3	TRBD1	-	TGTGCCAGCAGGAGAGGGACAGGGGGGCCAGATACGCAGTATTTT	CASRRGTGGPDTQYF
TRBV18	TRBJ2-1	-	-	TGTGCCAGCTCACCACTCTCTGCGAGCGATGAGCAGTTCTTC	CASSPLSASDEQFF
TRBV2	TRBJ1-1	-	-	TGTGCCAAACAAAGAAGCAGGGTGGCTTTCTTT	CAKQRSRVAFF
TRBV5-1	TRBJ1-2	TRBD1	-	TGCGCCAGCAGCTTGCAGACAGGGGGCGTAGGTTATGGCTACACCTTC	CASSLQTGGVGYGYTF
TRBV5-1	TRBJ2-1	-	-	TGCGCCAGCAGCCCGGGTCAGGGGGGATACAATGAGCAGTTCTTC	CASSPGQGGYNEQFF